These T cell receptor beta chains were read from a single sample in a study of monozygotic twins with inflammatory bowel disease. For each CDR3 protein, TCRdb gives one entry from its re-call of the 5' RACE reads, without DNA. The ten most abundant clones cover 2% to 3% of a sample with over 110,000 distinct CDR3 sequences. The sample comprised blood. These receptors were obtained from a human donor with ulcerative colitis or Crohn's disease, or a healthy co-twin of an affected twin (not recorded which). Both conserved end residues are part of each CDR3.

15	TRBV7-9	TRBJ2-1	CASSLARLAHNEQFF
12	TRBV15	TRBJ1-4	CATSRAGGKLFF
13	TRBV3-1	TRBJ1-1	CASSIRLPAEAFF
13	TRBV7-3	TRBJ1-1	CASSPTKDTEAFF
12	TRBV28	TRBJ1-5	CASTILGGPQHF
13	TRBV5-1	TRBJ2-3	CASSLDGTDTQYF
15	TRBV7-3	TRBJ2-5	CASSLSSVTEGTQYF
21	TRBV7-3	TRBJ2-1	CASSLTSGGPFISSSYNEQFF
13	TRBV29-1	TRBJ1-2	CSADRGRSYGYTF
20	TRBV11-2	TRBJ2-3	CASSSPGLAGGLPAPNTQYF
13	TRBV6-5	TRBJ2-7	CASSSYGGTEQYF
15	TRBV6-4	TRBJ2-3	CASSDSAGSTDTQYF
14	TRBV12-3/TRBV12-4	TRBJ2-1	CASSFISAYNEQFF
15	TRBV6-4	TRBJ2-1	CASSDKGGSYNEQFF
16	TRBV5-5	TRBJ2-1	CASSLAGVASYNEQFF
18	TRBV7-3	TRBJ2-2	CASSLRATGTANTGELFF
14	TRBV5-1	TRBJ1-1	CASSWTGSNTEAFF
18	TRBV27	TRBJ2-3	CASSLGPPPIQGTDTQYF
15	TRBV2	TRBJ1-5	CASTRTGGSNQPQHF
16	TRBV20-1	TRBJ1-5	CSVTSVGGYSNQPQHF
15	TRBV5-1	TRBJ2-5	CASSLEARLRETQYF
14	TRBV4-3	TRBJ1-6	CASSRDGDNSPLHF
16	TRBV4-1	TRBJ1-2	CASSQDRGSTHYGYTF
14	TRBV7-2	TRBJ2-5	CASSSQRGEETQYF
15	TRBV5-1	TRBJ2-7	CASSLEERGAYEQYF
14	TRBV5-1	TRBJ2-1	CASVGTSGGNEQFF
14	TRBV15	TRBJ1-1	CATSRAGTPGEAFF
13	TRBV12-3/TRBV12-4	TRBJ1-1	CASRGTGFTEAFF
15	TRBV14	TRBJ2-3	CASSQVITRTDTQYF
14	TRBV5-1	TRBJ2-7	CASSSRGQVYEQYF
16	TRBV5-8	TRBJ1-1	CASSFLGLSENTEAFF
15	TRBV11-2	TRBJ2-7	CASIDIRDRGYEQYF
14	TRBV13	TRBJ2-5	CASSPRGGHGTQYF
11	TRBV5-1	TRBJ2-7	CASSREYEQYF
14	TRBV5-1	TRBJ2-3	CASSTGHRTDTQYF
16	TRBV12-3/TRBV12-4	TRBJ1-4	CASSPRSRANWEKLFF
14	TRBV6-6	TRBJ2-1	CASRRNPADNEQFF
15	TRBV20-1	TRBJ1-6	CSAREVGGQGSPLHF
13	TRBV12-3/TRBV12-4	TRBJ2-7	CAIGTGKNYEQYF